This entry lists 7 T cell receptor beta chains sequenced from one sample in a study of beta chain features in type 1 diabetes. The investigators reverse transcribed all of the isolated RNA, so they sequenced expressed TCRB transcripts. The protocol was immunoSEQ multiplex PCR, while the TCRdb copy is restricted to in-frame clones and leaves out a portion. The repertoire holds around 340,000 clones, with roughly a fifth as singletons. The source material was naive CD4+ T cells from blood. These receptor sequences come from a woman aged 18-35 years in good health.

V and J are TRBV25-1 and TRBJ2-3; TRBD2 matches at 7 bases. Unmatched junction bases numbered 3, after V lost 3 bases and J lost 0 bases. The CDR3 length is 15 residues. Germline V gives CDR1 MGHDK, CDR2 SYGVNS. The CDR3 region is CASSEGGGSTDTQYF. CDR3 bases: TGTGCCAGCAGTGAGGGGGGGGGAAGCACAGATACGCAGTATTTT.

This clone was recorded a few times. CDR3: CASTSGNIDTQYF. CDR3 DNA: TGTGCCTCGACTAGCGGGAACATAGATACGCAGTATTTT. This chain uses TRBV30 with TRBJ2-3; the match to TRBD2 covers 11 bases. With 7 bases clipped from V and 5 bases from J, the junction kept 5 bases outside the gene matches. This CDR3 comprises 13 residues. Germline assignment: CDR1 GTSNPN and CDR2 SVGIG (reference sequence).

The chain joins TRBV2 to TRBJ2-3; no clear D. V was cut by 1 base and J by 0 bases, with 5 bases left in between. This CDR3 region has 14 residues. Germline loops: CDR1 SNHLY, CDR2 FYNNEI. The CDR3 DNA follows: TGTGCCAGCAGTGAAGAGAGGAGCACAGATACGCAGTATTTT. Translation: CASSEERSTDTQYF.

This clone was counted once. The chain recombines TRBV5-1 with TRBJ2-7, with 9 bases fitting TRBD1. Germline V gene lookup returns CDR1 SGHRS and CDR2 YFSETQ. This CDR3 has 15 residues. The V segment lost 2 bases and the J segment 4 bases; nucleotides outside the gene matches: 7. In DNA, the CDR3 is TGCGCCAGCAGCTTTGATACAGGGGGCATTTACGAGCAGTACTTC. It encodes CASSFDTGGIYEQYF.

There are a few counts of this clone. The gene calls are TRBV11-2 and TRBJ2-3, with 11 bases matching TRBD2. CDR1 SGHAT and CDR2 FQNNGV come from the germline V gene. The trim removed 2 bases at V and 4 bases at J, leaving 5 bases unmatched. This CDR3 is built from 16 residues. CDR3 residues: CASSLRSSGRSDTQYF. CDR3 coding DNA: TGTGCCAGCAGCTTACGGTCTAGCGGGAGGTCAGATACGCAGTATTTT.

The CDR3, as DNA: TGTGCCAGCAGTCCTTCGGGGAACAATGAGCAGTTCTTC. Protein product: CASSPSGNNEQFF. The rearrangement joins TRBV2 to TRBJ2-1; maybe TRBD2 (5 bases). V was trimmed by 5 bases and J by 5 bases, leaving 10 bases between them. Germline V gene sequence: CDR1 SNHLY, CDR2 FYNNEI. This CDR3 comprises 13 residues.

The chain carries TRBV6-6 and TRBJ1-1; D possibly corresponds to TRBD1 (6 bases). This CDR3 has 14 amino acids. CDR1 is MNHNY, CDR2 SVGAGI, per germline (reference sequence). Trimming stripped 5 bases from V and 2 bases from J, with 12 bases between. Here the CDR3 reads CASSRGMSNTEAFF. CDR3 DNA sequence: TGTGCCAGCAGTAGGGGGATGAGTAACACTGAAGCTTTCTTT.